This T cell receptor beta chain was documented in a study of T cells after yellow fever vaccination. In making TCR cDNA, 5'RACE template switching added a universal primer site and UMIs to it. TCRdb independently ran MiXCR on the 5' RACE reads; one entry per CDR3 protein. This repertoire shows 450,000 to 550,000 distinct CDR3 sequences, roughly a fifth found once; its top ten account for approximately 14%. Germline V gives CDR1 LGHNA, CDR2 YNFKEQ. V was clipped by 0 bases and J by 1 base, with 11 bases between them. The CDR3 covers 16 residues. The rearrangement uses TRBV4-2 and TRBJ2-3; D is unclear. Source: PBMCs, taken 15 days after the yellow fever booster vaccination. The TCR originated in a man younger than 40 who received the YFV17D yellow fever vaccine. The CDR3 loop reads CASSQEESSGTDTQYF. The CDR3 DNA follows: TGTGCCAGCAGCCAAGAGGAGAGTTCGGGCACAGATACGCAGTATTTT.